This TCR beta chain is drawn from a study of T cells in Graves' hyperthyroidism and ophthalmopathy. This clonotype was seen only a few times. V was shortened by 5 bases and J by 5 bases, with 4 bases between the two germline ends. The CDR3 length is 11 residues. CDR1 is MDHEN and CDR2 is SYDVKM in the germline V gene. The source material, RNA transcripts, was used to amplify TCR beta CDR3 regions. HTBI primers were the set used in a first-round RT-PCR of the TCR CDR3. TCRdb used MiXCR to reprocess the multiplex PCR reads, holding one entry per CDR3 protein. Of some 150,000 distinct CDR3 sequences in the sample, approximately 20% were seen once.

V usage is TRBV28 and J usage is TRBJ1-3; the D is unclear. The TCR sequence derives from a woman aged 45-65 years with Graves' hyperthyroidism that later progressed to Graves' ophthalmopathy. Sequencing was performed on blood. CDR3 in amino acids: CASSLRNTIYF. DNA of the CDR3: TGTGCCAGCAGTCTGAGAAACACCATATATTTT.